This TCR beta chain was profiled in a study of T cells after yellow fever vaccination. Study findings and constraints: Post-booster repertoires contained most primary-vaccination clones again (approximately 97% CD4, about 90% CD8).

TCRdb re-called the 5' RACE reads through MiXCR, storing one row per CDR3 protein. The table includes around 120,000 distinct CDR3 sequences, approximately 16% detected once. From germline, CDR1 is KGHSH and CDR2 LQKENI. The CDR3 totals 15 residues. Deletions cut 3 bases from V and 2 bases from J, with 13 bases between. This clonotype was counted at least ten times. Its antigen remains unidentified. The sequence derives from a man aged 18 to 35 who received the YFV17D yellow fever vaccine. The sample was CD8+ T cells sorted from PBMCs, taken 5 days after the yellow fever booster vaccination. The chain has TRBV18 and TRBJ2-5; no reliable D call. CDR3 sequence reads: CASSPSFVQQETQYF. CDR3 bases: TGTGCCAGCTCACCCAGTTTTGTACAGCAAGAGACCCAGTACTTC.